These 19 T cell receptor beta chains came from one sample sequenced in a study of identical twins. TCRdb used MiXCR to reprocess the 5' RACE reads, holding one entry per CDR3 protein. The repertoire has 500,000 or so distinct CDR3 sequences, 13% to 15% of them found once; the top ten carry approximately 1%. The data were also submitted as part of a second study, on yellow fever vaccine responses in identical twins.

Sequencing used CD4+ T cells sorted from blood. These receptors came from a young woman in good health.

The genes are TRBV2 and TRBJ2-1; TRBD1 matches at 7 bases. Germline V gives CDR1 SNHLY, CDR2 FYNNEI. V dropped 5 bases and J dropped 14; count of bases not matched to a gene: 6. The CDR3 runs 11 residues. The CDR3, as DNA: TGTGCCAGCAGTCCGGACAGGAAAGAGTTCTTC. It translates to CASSPDRKEFF.

In this sample, this clonotype turned up many times. The rearrangement uses TRBV7-2 and TRBJ2-5; D not certain. Trimming removed 1 base from V and 7 bases from J, with 7 bases in between. The germline V gene encodes CDR1 SGHTA and CDR2 FQGNSA. The length of the CDR3 is 12 residues. In DNA, the CDR3 is TGTGCCAGCAGCTTAGTTCGAGGGACCCAGTACTTC. The encoded protein is CASSLVRGTQYF.

This clonotype has a handful of counts. The chain carries TRBV10-3 and TRBJ1-6; D not resolved. Per the germline V gene, CDR1 is ENHRY and CDR2 is SYGVKD. This CDR3 contains 15 residues. Trimming removed 0 bases at V and 7 bases at J, with 10 bases between. In DNA form, the CDR3 reads TGTGCCATCAGTGAGTCAGGGAGTTACAATTCACCCCTCCACTTT. It specifies CAISESGSYNSPLHF.

The chain combines TRBV5-4 with TRBJ2-2; D unresolved. Germline-derived CDR1 and CDR2 are SGHNT and YYREEE (reference sequence). The CDR3 is made up of 16 amino acids. Deletions cut 5 bases from V and 0 bases from J, with 14 bases between. CDR3 coding DNA: TGTGCCAGCAGATCGGGCAGTATGGCGAACACCGGGGAGCTGTTTTTT. This encodes CASRSGSMANTGELFF. The whole variable domain, filled in from reference TRBV5-4 and TRBJ2-2, reads ETGVTQSPTHLIKTRGQQVTLRCSSQSGHNTVSWYQQALGQGPQFIFQYYREEENGRGNFPPRFSGLQFPNYSSELNVNALELDDSALYLCASRSGSMANTGELFFGEGSRLTVL.

This sequence joins TRBV5-1 and TRBJ2-7; TRBD1 agrees at 10 bases. CDR1 and CDR2 (germline): SGHRS, YFSETQ. The V segment lost 3 bases and the J segment 3 bases; nucleotides outside the gene matches: 6. This CDR3 comprises 15 residues. The CDR3 is CASSWGTGARYEQYF. The DNA for the CDR3 is TGCGCCAGCAGCTGGGGGACAGGGGCTCGCTACGAGCAGTACTTC.

V usage is TRBV11-2 and J usage is TRBJ2-3; either TRBD1 or TRBD2 may supply D (8 bases each). Per germline, CDR1 SGHAT and CDR2 FQNNGV. Trimming cost V 4 bases and J 2 bases, with 19 bases left between them. This CDR3 is built from 17 residues. CDR3 DNA sequence: TGTGCCAGCAGCTCCAGGGGGCCGGGACTAGACACAGATACGCAGTATTTT. Residues: CASSSRGPGLDTDTQYF.

This clonotype has just a few counts. The chain employs TRBV6-2 or TRBV6-3 and TRBJ2-1; D remains ambiguous. The V and J ends lost 0 bases and 5 bases respectively, with 17 bases between them. CDR1 is MNHEY and CDR2 is SVGEGT in the germline V gene. CDR3 length: 17 residues. CDR3: CASSYSSTVHLNNEQFF. CDR3 nucleotides: TGTGCCAGCAGTTACTCGAGTACAGTCCACTTAAACAATGAGCAGTTCTTC.

This clonotype was counted at least ten times. The chain joins TRBV5-1 to TRBJ1-4, with a weak D call TRBD1 (6 bases). Germline V lookup: CDR1 SGHRS, CDR2 YFSETQ. V was pared by 0 bases and J by 6 bases, with 9 bases between. The CDR3 covers 14 residues. Here the CDR3 reads CASSLEQGYEKLFF. The CDR3 DNA sequence: TGCGCCAGCAGCTTGGAGCAGGGGTATGAAAAACTGTTTTTT.

The chain's CDR3 is CASSERLTPYEQYF. The CDR3 DNA follows: TGTGCCAGCAGTGAACGACTCACCCCCTACGAGCAGTACTTC. This chain connects TRBV2 to TRBJ2-7; D remains unclear. V lost 2 bases, J lost 2 bases, and 10 bases lay in between. The germline V gene encodes CDR1 SNHLY and CDR2 FYNNEI. CDR3 length: 14 residues.

The chain recombines TRBV5-1 with TRBJ2-3; D not certain. In germline, CDR1 is SGHRS, CDR2 YFSETQ. With 4 bases removed from V and 2 bases from J, the gap between germline ends came to 11 bases. CDR3 length: 14 residues. CDR3 in amino acids: CASSVGDATDTQYF. Written as DNA, the CDR3 is TGCGCCAGCAGCGTAGGCGATGCCACAGATACGCAGTATTTT.

The sample holds a few counts of this clonotype. The chain is built from TRBV12-3 or TRBV12-4 and TRBJ1-6, with 8 bases that match TRBD1. This CDR3 is 14 amino acids long. V gave up 5 bases and J gave up 7 bases; unmatched junction bases: 4. The CDR3 is CASSPQGANSPLHF. The DNA for the CDR3 is TGTGCCAGCAGTCCTCAGGGGGCGAATTCACCCCTCCACTTT.

This clonotype was seen only a few times. The genes are TRBV5-6 and TRBJ2-3, with D perhaps matching TRBD1 (6 bases). This CDR3 has 16 amino acids. Germline CDR1 reads SGHDT; CDR2 reads YYEEEE. Trimming took 2 bases from V and 2 from J, leaving 15 bases between them. CDR3 amino acids: CASSFLDRQLTDTQYF. CDR3 bases: TGTGCCAGCAGCTTTCTAGACAGGCAGCTCACAGATACGCAGTATTTT.

The gene calls are TRBV2 and TRBJ2-7; D is uncertain. V was shortened by 4 bases and J by 2 bases, with 9 bases between the two germline ends. Germline loops: CDR1 SNHLY, CDR2 FYNNEI. CDR3 length equals 13 residues. CDR3 bases: TGTGCCAGCAGTGCGGAGATACCCTACGAGCAGTACTTC. The encoded protein is CASSAEIPYEQYF.

On this clonotype: Germline is not matched at one junction end, which may reflect a read error. V usage is TRBV3-1 and J usage is TRBJ2-6, with a weak D call TRBD1 (6 bases). The CDR3 loop spans 15 amino acids. The germline V gene encodes CDR1 LGHDT and CDR2 YNNKEL (reference sequence). CDR3 in DNA: TGTGCCAGCTGCCAAGACAGGTCTGGGGCCAACGTCCTGACTTTC. This encodes CASCQDRSGANVLTF. Complete variable domain (other parts from reference TRBV3-1 and TRBJ2-6): DTAVSQTPKYLVTQMGNDKSIKCEQNLGHDTMYWYKQDSKKFLKIMFSYNNKELIINETVPNRFSPKSPDKAHLNLHINSLELGDSAVYFCASCQDRSGANVLTFGAGSRLTVL.

This clonotype was seen many times. The rearrangement joins TRBV12-3 or TRBV12-4 to TRBJ2-1; either TRBD1 or TRBD2 may supply D (6 bases each). Between the trimmed V and J ends, which lost 1 base and 6 bases, there was a span of 10 bases. The CDR3 covers 14 residues. The CDR3 nucleotides are TGTGCCAGCAGTTTAGGGGGGGCGATCAATGAGCAGTTCTTC. Its protein product is CASSLGGAINEQFF.

This clonotype has at least ten counts. V and J are TRBV12-3 or TRBV12-4 and TRBJ1-4, with D perhaps matching TRBD1 (6 bases). V was trimmed by 6 bases and J by 6 bases, leaving 11 bases between them. This CDR3 spans 13 amino acids. The CDR3 region is CASRDRVDEKLFF. The CDR3, as DNA: TGTGCCAGCAGGGACAGAGTGGATGAAAAACTGTTTTTT.

This clonotype was observed at least ten times. V and J are TRBV12-3 or TRBV12-4 and TRBJ2-2; 9 bases are shared with TRBD2. Trimming cost V 5 bases and J 7 bases; bases outside gene matches: 8. This CDR3 spans 15 amino acids. In nucleotides, the CDR3 is TGTGCCAGCAGTCTCAGCGGGGGGCAGGACGGGGAGCTGTTTTTT. This translates into CASSLSGGQDGELFF.

This rearrangement joins TRBV6-5 to TRBJ1-6; TRBD1 matches 7 bases. CDR3 size: 13 residues. Germline assignment: CDR1 MNHEY and CDR2 SVGAGI. The trim removed 7 bases at V and 10 bases at J, leaving 7 bases unmatched. CDR3 bases: TGTGCCAGCACGGCAGGGGGACGGTCACCCCTCCACTTT. Its protein is CASTAGGRSPLHF.

The V gene is TRBV20-1, the J gene TRBJ2-5, with a possible D match to TRBD2 (5 bases). Looked up from germline, CDR1 is DFQATT and CDR2 is SNEGSKA (reference sequence). CDR3 length: 15 amino acids. V was cut by 0 bases and J by 4 bases, with 15 bases left in between. This CDR3 reads CSARDREGLRETQYF. In DNA, the CDR3 is TGCAGTGCTAGAGATCGGGAAGGGCTTCGAGAGACCCAGTACTTC.